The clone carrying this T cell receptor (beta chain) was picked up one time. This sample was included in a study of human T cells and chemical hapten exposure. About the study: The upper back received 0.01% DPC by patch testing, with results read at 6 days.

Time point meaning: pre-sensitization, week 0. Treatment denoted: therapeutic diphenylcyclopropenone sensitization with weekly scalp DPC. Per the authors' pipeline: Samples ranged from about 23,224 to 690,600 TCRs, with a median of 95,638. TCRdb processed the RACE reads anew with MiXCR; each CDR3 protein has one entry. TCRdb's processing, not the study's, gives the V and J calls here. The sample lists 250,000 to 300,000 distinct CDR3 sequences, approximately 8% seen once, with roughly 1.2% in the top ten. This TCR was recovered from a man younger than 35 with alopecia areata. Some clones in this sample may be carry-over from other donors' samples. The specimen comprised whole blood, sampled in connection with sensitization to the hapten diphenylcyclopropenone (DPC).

The CDR3: CASATSGGNTGELFF. As DNA, the CDR3 is TGTGCCAGCGCAACTAGCGGGGGTAACACCGGGGAGCTGTTTTTT. The gene calls are TRBV7-3 and TRBJ2-2, with 11 positions matching TRBD2. CDR3 length: 15 amino acids. Germline V lookup: CDR1 SGHTA, CDR2 FQGTGA. Germline trimming cut 8 bases from V and 2 bases from J; bases unmatched to any gene: 4.